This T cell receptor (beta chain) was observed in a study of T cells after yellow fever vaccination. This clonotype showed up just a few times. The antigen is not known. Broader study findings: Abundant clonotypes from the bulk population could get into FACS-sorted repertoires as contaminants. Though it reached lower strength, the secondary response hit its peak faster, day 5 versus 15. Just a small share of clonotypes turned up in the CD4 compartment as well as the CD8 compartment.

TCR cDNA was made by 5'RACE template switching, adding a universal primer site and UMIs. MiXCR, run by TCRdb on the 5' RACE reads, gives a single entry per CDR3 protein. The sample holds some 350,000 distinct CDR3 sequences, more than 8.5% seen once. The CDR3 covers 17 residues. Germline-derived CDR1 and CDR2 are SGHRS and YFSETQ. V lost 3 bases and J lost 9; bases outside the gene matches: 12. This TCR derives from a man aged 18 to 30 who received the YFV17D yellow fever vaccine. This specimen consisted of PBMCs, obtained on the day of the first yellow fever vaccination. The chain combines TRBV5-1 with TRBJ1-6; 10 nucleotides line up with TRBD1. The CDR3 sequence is CASSWGQGFGVISPLHF. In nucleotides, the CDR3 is TGCGCCAGCAGCTGGGGACAGGGGTTCGGAGTAATTTCACCCCTCCACTTT.